The 2 T cell receptor beta chains below come from one sample, sequenced in a study of T cell repertoires in cytomegalovirus infection. A single record per CDR3 protein comes from TCRdb applying MiXCR to the reads. The table includes about 920,000 distinct CDR3 sequences, 30% to 40% detected once. These receptors' antigens are unknown. The specimen comprised cultured CD8+ T cells from PBMCs, sampled from culture after CMV antigen stimulation. The receptors derive from a human donor in good health (CMV status not recorded). Some clones in this sample may be carry-over from other donors' samples.

The table lists this clonotype with a few counts. The V call is TRBV29-1, the J call TRBJ2-2; D not resolved. V was shortened by 6 bases and J by 0 bases, with 8 bases between the two germline ends. This CDR3 contains 13 residues. In germline, CDR1 is SQVTM, CDR2 ANQGSEA. In nucleotides, the CDR3 is TGCAGCGTCGACACCTCGAACACCGGGGAGCTGTTTTTT. This translates into CSVDTSNTGELFF.

J is TRBJ2-2 and V is TRBV12-3 or TRBV12-4, with 7 bases fitting TRBD2. V shed 2 bases and J 5 bases; nucleotides not matched to a gene: 5. This CDR3 contains 15 residues. The CDR3 loop reads CASSLSAGVTGELFF. CDR3 nucleotide sequence: TGTGCCAGCAGTTTAAGTGCGGGGGTAACCGGGGAGCTGTTTTTT.